Detailed here is one T cell receptor (beta chain). Assay used: immunoSEQ multiplex PCR; TCRdb lists only in-frame clones, some missing. The sample has 130,000 to 150,000 clones, more than 90% seen once; the top ten hold about 11%. These data originate in a study of control samples from healthy donors and cancer patients. The CDR3 is made up of 13 amino acids. CDR1 and CDR2 from the germline V gene are LGHNT and FRNRAP. V was trimmed by 6 bases and J by 6 bases, leaving 12 bases between them. V and J are TRBV12-5 and TRBJ2-1, with D perhaps TRBD1 (6 bases). The sample taken for sequencing was blood. The receptor was isolated from a young man in good health. The CDR3 region is CASGWTVFNEQFF. CDR3 sequence (DNA): TGTGCTAGTGGCTGGACAGTTTTCAATGAGCAGTTCTTC.